Shown below are 9 T cell receptor beta chains from a single sample sequenced in a study of CD8 T cells in Susac syndrome. Reverse transcription of about 0.45 to 1 ug RNA was performed with random hexamers. TCRdb reprocessed the immunoSEQ multiplex PCR reads via MiXCR and lists one record per CDR3 protein. The repertoire holds around 150,000 distinct CDR3 sequences, with approximately 95% as singletons. The specimen was CD8+ T cells from PBMCs. The receptors here all came from a human donor with Susac syndrome.

This clonotype was counted once. This CDR3 reads CASSVEQEYGYTF. CDR3 nucleotide sequence: TGTGCCAGCAGCGTAGAACAGGAGTATGGCTACACCTTC. J is TRBJ1-2 and V is TRBV9, with D possibly TRBD1 on 5 matching bases. The CDR3 covers 13 residues. Trimming stripped 0 bases from V and 5 bases from J, with 8 bases between. The germline V gene has CDR1 SGDLS and CDR2 YYNGEE.

The chain has TRBV6-5 and TRBJ2-7; D might be TRBD1 (5 bases). V was cut by 6 bases and J by 0 bases, with 12 bases left in between. CDR3 length equals 14 residues. Germline CDR1 and CDR2: MNHEY and SVGAGI. The CDR3 DNA sequence: TGTGCCAGCAGCCCGATACAGGTCTCCTACGAGCAGTACTTC. This encodes CASSPIQVSYEQYF.

V usage is TRBV7-9 and J usage is TRBJ2-1; no clear D. The CDR3 contains 10 residues. From germline, CDR1 is SEHNR and CDR2 FQNEAQ (reference sequence). Trimming left V 8 bases short and J 4 bases short, with 3 bases between. The DNA for the CDR3 is TGTGCCAGCGCTTACAATGAGCAGTTCTTC. It codes for CASAYNEQFF.

V usage is TRBV11-1 and J usage is TRBJ2-1; TRBD2 matches 9 bases. This CDR3 is built from 16 residues. Germline CDR1 and CDR2: SGHAT and FQDESV (reference sequence). V gave up 2 bases and J gave up 1 base; unmatched junction bases: 3. In nucleotides, the CDR3 is TGTGCCAGCAGCTTAAGGCGGGAGGGATCCTACAATGAGCAGTTCTTC. Protein sequence: CASSLRREGSYNEQFF.

The chain couples TRBV20-1 to TRBJ2-1; a weak D match, TRBD1 (6 bases). Trimming removed 5 bases from V and 8 bases from J, with 16 bases in between. The CDR3 length is 13 residues. From germline, CDR1 is DFQATT and CDR2 SNEGSKA (reference sequence). For the CDR3, the DNA is TGCAGTGCTCCTATGACGAGACAGGATGAGCAGTTCTTC. The encoded protein is CSAPMTRQDEQFF.

The gene calls are TRBV9 and TRBJ1-1; a possible D gene is TRBD1 (6 bases). V lost 3 bases to trimming and J lost 3 bases, with 9 bases between them. Per germline, CDR1 SGDLS and CDR2 YYNGEE. The CDR3 has 13 residues. The CDR3 nucleotides are TGTGCCAGCAGCGGACGACAGGACACTGAAGCTTTCTTT. It is translated as CASSGRQDTEAFF.

The chain couples TRBV13 to TRBJ1-1; D perhaps matches TRBD1 (6 bases). The CDR3 length is 14 residues. The germline CDR1 and CDR2 sequences are PRHDT and FYEKMQ (reference sequence). Trimming left V 1 base short and J 7 bases short, with 13 bases between. CDR3 residues: CASSLETGRGEAFF. DNA of the CDR3: TGTGCCAGCAGCTTAGAGACAGGCAGGGGTGAAGCTTTCTTT.

V is TRBV4-1 and J is TRBJ2-2; tentative D call: TRBD1 (5 bases). CDR3 size: 14 residues. V was shortened by 3 bases and J by 4 bases, with 9 bases between the two germline ends. The germline gives CDR1 MGHRA, CDR2 YSYEKL. CDR3 nucleotides: TGCGCCAGCAGCCACGACAGATTCACCGGGGAGCTGTTTTTT. Protein: CASSHDRFTGELFF.

The V call is TRBV20-1, the J call TRBJ2-7; D not certain. Germline assignment: CDR1 DFQATT and CDR2 SNEGSKA (reference sequence). V lost 0 bases, J lost 1 base, and 16 bases lay in between. The CDR3 is made up of 16 amino acids. The CDR3: CSARDLVGQESYEQYF. The DNA of the CDR3 is TGCAGTGCTAGAGATCTTGTGGGCCAGGAGTCCTACGAGCAGTACTTC.